This is a list of T cell receptor beta chains from one sample in a study of cytotoxic CD8 clonotypes in ibrutinib-treated CLL. Only in-frame clones appear in the TCRdb table, and some are missing; sequencing was by immunoSEQ multiplex PCR. The data hold over 95,000 clones, with about 50% observed a single time. The material sequenced was PBMCs, taken after 24 months of ibrutinib treatment. These receptor sequences come from a human donor with chronic lymphocytic leukemia. Both conserved end residues are part of each CDR3. The order of the fields is J gene, clone size, D gene, V gene, CDR3 DNA, CDR3 protein. The D gene is left open where the match is weak. Only part of the rows carry a size: once, few, many, or a class if the clone is expanded.

TRBJ1-6 | . | TRBD1 | TRBV6-1 | TGTGCCAGCAAACCGGGACAGGACATTAATTCACCCCTCCACTTT | CASKPGQDINSPLHF
TRBJ2-6 | . | TRBD1 | TRBV28 | TGTGCCAGCATCTCGACCGCCGGGACAGGGGGCAGTGGGGCCAACGTCCTGACTTTC | CASISTAGTGGSGANVLTF
TRBJ1-4 | once | . | TRBV19 | TGTGCCAGTAGTGCCACCTGGGGCGAAAACGAAAAACTGTTTTTT | CASSATWGENEKLFF
TRBJ1-1 | . | . | TRBV30 | TGTGCCTGGAGTGTAACAGGAGGGAACACTGAAGCTTTCTTT | CAWSVTGGNTEAFF
TRBJ2-3 | . | TRBD1 | TRBV7-2 | TGTGCCAGCAGCTTAGTCGGTACAGGGGGCGCATACGATACGCAGTATTTT | CASSLVGTGGAYDTQYF
TRBJ2-7 | . | . | TRBV29-1 | TGCAGCGTCACCGCAGGTTCCTACGAGCAGTACTTC | CSVTAGSYEQYF
TRBJ2-3 | . | TRBD2 | TRBV5-1 | TGCGCCAGCAGTTCCGGAACAGCGGGGGGCACAGATACGCAGTATTTT | CASSSGTAGGTDTQYF
TRBJ2-5 | . | TRBD1 | TRBV5-1 | TGCGCCAGCATCGGACAGGGCCTAGAGACCCAGTACTTC | CASIGQGLETQYF
TRBJ1-1 | . | . | TRBV5-1 | TGCGCCAGCAGCTTAGGGCTGGACATGAACACTGAAGCTTTCTTT | CASSLGLDMNTEAFF
TRBJ2-3 | once | . | TRBV15 | TGTGCCATTTCGCCCCCGGTGGGGGGCACAGATACGCAGTATTTT | CAISPPVGGTDTQYF